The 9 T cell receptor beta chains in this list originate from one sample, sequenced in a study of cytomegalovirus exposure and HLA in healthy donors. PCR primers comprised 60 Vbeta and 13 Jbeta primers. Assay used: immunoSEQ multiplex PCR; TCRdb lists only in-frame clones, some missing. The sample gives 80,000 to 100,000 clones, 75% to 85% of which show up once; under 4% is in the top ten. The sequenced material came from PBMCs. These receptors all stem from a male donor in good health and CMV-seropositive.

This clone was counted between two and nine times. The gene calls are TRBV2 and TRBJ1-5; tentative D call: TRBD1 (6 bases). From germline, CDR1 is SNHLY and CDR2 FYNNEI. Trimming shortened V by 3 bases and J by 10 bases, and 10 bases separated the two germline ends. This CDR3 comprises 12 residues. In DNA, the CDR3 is TGTGCCAGCAGTGATTTGGGACACCCCCAGCATTTT. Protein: CASSDLGHPQHF.

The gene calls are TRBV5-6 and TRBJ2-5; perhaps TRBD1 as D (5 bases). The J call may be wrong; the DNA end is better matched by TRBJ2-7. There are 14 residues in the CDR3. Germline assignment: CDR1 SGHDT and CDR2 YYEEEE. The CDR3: CASSLVGARYEQYF. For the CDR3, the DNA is TGTGCCAGCAGCTTGGTAGGGGCCCGGTACGAGCAGTACTTC.

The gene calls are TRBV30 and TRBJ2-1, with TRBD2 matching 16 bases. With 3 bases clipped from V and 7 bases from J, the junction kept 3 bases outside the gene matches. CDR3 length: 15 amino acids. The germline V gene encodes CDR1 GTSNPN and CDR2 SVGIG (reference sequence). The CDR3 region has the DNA TGTGCCTGGAGGGGACTAGCGGGGGGGCGAAATGAGCAGTTCTTC. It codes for CAWRGLAGGRNEQFF.

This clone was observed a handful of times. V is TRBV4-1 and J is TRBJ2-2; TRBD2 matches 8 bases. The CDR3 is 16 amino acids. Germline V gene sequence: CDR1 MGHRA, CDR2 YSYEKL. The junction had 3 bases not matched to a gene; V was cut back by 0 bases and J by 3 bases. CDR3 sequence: CASSQERGGYTGELFF. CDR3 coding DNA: TGCGCCAGCAGCCAAGAACGGGGGGGTTACACCGGGGAGCTGTTTTTT.

In DNA, the CDR3 is TGTGCCAGCAGCGTAGGGTTAGCGGGGGGTGTAAATGAGCAGTTCTTC. This gives the protein CASSVGLAGGVNEQFF. The rearrangement links TRBV9 to TRBJ2-1; 10 bases match TRBD2. Looked up from germline, CDR1 is SGDLS and CDR2 is YYNGEE. Unmatched junction bases numbered 7, after V lost 0 bases and J lost 7 bases. CDR3 length equals 16 residues.

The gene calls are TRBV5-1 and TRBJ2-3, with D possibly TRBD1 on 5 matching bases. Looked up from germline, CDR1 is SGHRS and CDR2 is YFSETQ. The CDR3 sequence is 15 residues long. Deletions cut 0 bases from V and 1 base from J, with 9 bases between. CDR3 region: CASSLGLQGTDTQYF. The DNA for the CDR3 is TGCGCCAGCAGCTTGGGCCTACAGGGCACAGATACGCAGTATTTT.

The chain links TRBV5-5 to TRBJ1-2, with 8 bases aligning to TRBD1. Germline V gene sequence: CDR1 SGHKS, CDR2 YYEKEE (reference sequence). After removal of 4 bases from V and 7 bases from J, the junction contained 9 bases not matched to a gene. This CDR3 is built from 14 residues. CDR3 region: CASSGTLQGVGYTF. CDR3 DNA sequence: TGTGCCAGCAGCGGAACTCTACAGGGGGTTGGCTACACCTTC.

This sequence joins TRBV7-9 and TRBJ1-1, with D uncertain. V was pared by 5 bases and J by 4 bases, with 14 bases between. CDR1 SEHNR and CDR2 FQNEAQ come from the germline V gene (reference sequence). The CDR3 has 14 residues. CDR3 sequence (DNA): TGTGCCAGCAGCCCCTCGGGAGGGCCCACTGAAGCTTTCTTT. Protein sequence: CASSPSGGPTEAFF.

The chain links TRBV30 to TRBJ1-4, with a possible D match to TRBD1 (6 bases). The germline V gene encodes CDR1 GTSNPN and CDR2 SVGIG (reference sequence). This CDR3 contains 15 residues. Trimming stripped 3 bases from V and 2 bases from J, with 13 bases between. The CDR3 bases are TGTGCCTGGAGCCTAGGGGGAGCGACTAATGAAAAACTGTTTTTT. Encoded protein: CAWSLGGATNEKLFF.